The T cell receptor beta chain described here comes from a study of shared clonotypes between healthy human individuals. The CDR3 length is 13 residues. V was shortened by 3 bases and J by 3 bases, with 9 bases between the two germline ends. Per the germline V gene, CDR1 is MDHEN and CDR2 is SYDVKM. Profiling relied on immunoSEQ multiplex PCR, and the TCRdb table lists in-frame clones only, not all of them. The data show around 2.1 million clones, with roughly 91% seen just once and 1.5% to 2% held by the top ten. CD8 cells regarded as naive lacked CD45RO, were positively chosen for CCR7, and omitted terminally differentiated effector memory CD45RA+ cells. Of note for this clone: Other DNA sequences within the sample encode an identical CDR3.

This clonotype was obtained from a man younger than 35 in good health. Some clones in this sample may be carry-over from other donors' samples. V usage is TRBV28 and J usage is TRBJ2-7, with a possible D match to TRBD1 (6 bases). Sequencing was carried out using naive CD8+ T cells from PBMCs. This chain's CDR3 is CASSFSGDYEQYF. In DNA, the CDR3 is TGTGCCAGCAGTTTTTCAGGGGACTACGAGCAGTACTTC. The full variable domain, in which reference TRBV28 and TRBJ2-7 provide the parts outside the CDR3, is DVKVTQSSRYLVKRTGEKVFLECVQDMDHENMFWYRQDPGLGLRLIYFSYDVKMKEKGDIPEGYSVSREKKERFSLILESASTNQTSMYLCASSFSGDYEQYFGPGTRLTVT.